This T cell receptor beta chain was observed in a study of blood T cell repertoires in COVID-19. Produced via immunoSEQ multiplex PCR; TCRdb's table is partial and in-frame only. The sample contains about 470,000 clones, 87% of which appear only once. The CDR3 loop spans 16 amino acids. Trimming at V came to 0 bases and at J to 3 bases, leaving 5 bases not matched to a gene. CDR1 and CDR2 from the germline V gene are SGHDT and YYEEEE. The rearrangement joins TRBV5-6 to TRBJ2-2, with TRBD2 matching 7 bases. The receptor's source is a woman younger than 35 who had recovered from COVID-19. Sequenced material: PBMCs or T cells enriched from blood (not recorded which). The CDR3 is CASSLGSGEYTGELFF. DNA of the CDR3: TGTGCCAGCAGCTTGGGGAGCGGGGAGTACACCGGGGAGCTGTTTTTT. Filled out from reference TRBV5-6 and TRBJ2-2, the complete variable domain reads DAGVTQSPTHLIKTRGQQVTLRCSPKSGHDTVSWYQQALGQGPQFIFQYYEEEERQRGNFPDRFSGHQFPNYSSELNVNALLLGDSALYLCASSLGSGEYTGELFFGEGSRLTVL.